This TCR beta chain was observed in a study of T cells in Graves' hyperthyroidism and ophthalmopathy. Study-wide background: Initial diagnosis, before any treatment, was when peripheral blood was collected.

Study-wide findings and caveats: A model using 13 V-J features told ophthalmopathy apart from stable hyperthyroidism.

Regions amplified from RNA transcripts were the TCR beta CDR3 regions. HTBI primers were employed in a first-round RT-PCR of the TCR CDR3. TCRdb analysed the multiplex PCR reads with MiXCR anew, one entry per CDR3 protein. In the table there are 500,000 to 550,000 distinct CDR3 sequences, roughly 21% of which are singletons. In the ophthalmopathy cohort, Clinical Activity Score was at least 3, NOSPECS grade at least 4, and duration under 3 months. Exclusion of a patient resulted from uncontrolled infection, other autoimmune disease, pregnancy or lactation. A note on this clonotype: Antigen specificity is unknown.

This receptor was taken from a man in his forties with Graves' ophthalmopathy. The sample was blood.

DNA of the CDR3: TGTGCCAGTAGTTTGGGGACAGGTGGGGGATCACCCCTCCACTTT. It yields the protein CASSLGTGGGSPLHF. The V call is TRBV19, the J call TRBJ1-6, with 8 positions matching TRBD1. J lost 10 bases, V lost 5 bases, and 10 bases had no gene match. This CDR3 comprises 15 residues. The germline V gene has CDR1 LNHDA and CDR2 SQIVND (reference sequence).